Listed below are T cell receptor beta chains from one sample, sequenced in a study of T cell repertoires in cytomegalovirus infection. TCRdb analysed the reads with MiXCR anew, one entry per CDR3 protein. The sample has roughly 760,000 distinct CDR3 sequences, roughly 35% seen once. Sequenced material: PBMCs. The source of these receptors is a human donor in good health (CMV status not recorded). Some clones in this sample may be carry-over from other donors' samples. CDR3s include the opening cysteine and the closing phenylalanine or tryptophan. The D gene is left open where the match is weak. Rows may omit the clone size; those that give it use once, few, many or a size class.

j_gene | v_gene | d_gene | abundance | CDR3nt | CDR3aa
TRBJ2-1 | TRBV19 | TRBD1 | . | TGTGCCAGTAGTATAAGGGCCGGGACAGGAGTCTACAATGAGCAGTTCTTC | CASSIRAGTGVYNEQFF
TRBJ2-7 | TRBV7-2 | . | many | TGTGCCAGCAGCTTGGGGGATGGTGGGCTCTACGAGCAGTACTTC | CASSLGDGGLYEQYF
TRBJ2-2 | TRBV12-3/TRBV12-4 | TRBD2 | many | TGTGCCAGCAGTCCGACGGGGGGGCGCTCGGTCGGGGAGCTGTTTTTT | CASSPTGGRSVGELFF
TRBJ2-6 | TRBV28 | . | many | TGTGCCAGTTTAATGCTTGGAACTGGGGCCAACGTCCTGACTTTC | CASLMLGTGANVLTF
TRBJ2-1 | TRBV7-2 | TRBD1 | few | TGTGCCAGCAGCCCCTCCCCCTTCCAGGGGGCAAACTACAATGAGCAGTTCTTC | CASSPSPFQGANYNEQFF
TRBJ2-1 | TRBV5-1 | . | . | TGCGCCAGCAGCTTGGCCAATGATCAGTTCTTC | CASSLANDQFF
TRBJ2-5 | TRBV12-3/TRBV12-4 | TRBD2 | few | TGTGCCAGCAGTTTTCCCGCGGGGGACCAAGAGACCCAGTACTTC | CASSFPAGDQETQYF
TRBJ1-1 | TRBV11-1 | TRBD1 | . | TGTGCCAGCAGCTTGGGGTACCCCTTCCGGACAGGGGTTACTGAAGCTTTCTTT | CASSLGYPFRTGVTEAFF
TRBJ2-7 | TRBV28 | . | . | TGTGCCAGCGGGGGGGGCCGGAGCTCCTACGAGCAGTACTTC | CASGGGRSSYEQYF
TRBJ2-7 | TRBV6-1 | . | . | TGTGCCAGCAATGGACAGCCTACGAGCTCCTACGAGCATTACTTC | CASNGQPTSSYEHYF
TRBJ1-6 | TRBV20-1 | . | . | TGCAGTGCTAGAGACGAGGGGCGCGGTAATTCACCCCTCCACTTT | CSARDEGRGNSPLHF
TRBJ1-5 | TRBV28 | . | . | TGTGCCAGCAGTTTTAGAGGGTTATATCAGCCCCAGCATTTT | CASSFRGLYQPQHF
TRBJ1-2 | TRBV12-3/TRBV12-4 | . | few | TGTGCCAGCAGTACTTTACATGGCTACACCTTC | CASSTLHGYTF
TRBJ2-2 | TRBV7-9 | . | . | TGTGCCAGCAGCCAACTAGGGGCCGGGGAGCTGTTTTTT | CASSQLGAGELFF
TRBJ2-7 | TRBV12-3/TRBV12-4 | TRBD2 | . | TGTGCCAGCAGTCGAACTAGCGGGGAATCCTACGAGCAGTACTTC | CASSRTSGESYEQYF
TRBJ2-3 | TRBV27 | . | few | TGTGCCAGCAGTTTATCTCCGGGTACGCAGTATTTT | CASSLSPGTQYF
TRBJ1-1 | TRBV5-1 | . | . | TGCGCCAGCAGCTTGGGGGGGATGGGGAACACTGAAGCTTTCTTT | CASSLGGMGNTEAFF
TRBJ1-1 | TRBV19 | TRBD1 | . | TGTGCCAGTAGTTTACCCGGGACAGGGGGCTTCGGAGCTTTCTTT | CASSLPGTGGFGAFF
TRBJ1-4 | TRBV7-8 | TRBD1 | few | TGTGCCAGCAGTCTACAGGGGGCGCGAGTTAATGAAAAACTGTTTTTT | CASSLQGARVNEKLFF
TRBJ1-5 | TRBV11-3 | TRBD1 | . | TGTGCCAGCAGCCCACCATTCCCTCCGACAGGGGTTAATCAGCCCCAGCATTTT | CASSPPFPPTGVNQPQHF
TRBJ2-7 | TRBV11-3 | . | . | TGTGCCAGCAGCCCTACAGGGGAGGCCTACGAGCAGTACTTC | CASSPTGEAYEQYF
TRBJ1-1 | TRBV6-2/TRBV6-3 | . | . | TGTGCCAGCAGTGAAAGTGTGACCACTGAAGCTTTCTTT | CASSESVTTEAFF
TRBJ2-2 | TRBV7-2 | . | many | TGTGCCAGCAGCCCCTCACTACGACTTAACACCGGGGAGCTGTTTTTT | CASSPSLRLNTGELFF
TRBJ1-1 | TRBV2 | TRBD1 | . | TGTGCCAGCAGGGGACAGGGGGCCCAAGAAGCTTTCTTT | CASRGQGAQEAFF
TRBJ1-2 | TRBV6-6 | TRBD1 | . | TGTGCCAGCAGACCGGGACAGAATAACTATGGCTACACCTTC | CASRPGQNNYGYTF
TRBJ1-5 | TRBV20-1 | . | once | TGCAGTGCTAGAGTGGGTATCTTGGACAGCAATCAGCCACAGCTTTTT | CSARVGILDSNQPQLF
TRBJ2-7 | TRBV10-3 | . | . | TGTGCCATCAGTCCCGGGCGGAACGAGCAGTACTTC | CAISPGRNEQYF
TRBJ2-7 | TRBV15 | . | . | TGTGCCACCAGCAGAGACAGGGGCGTCTACGAGCAGTACTTC | CATSRDRGVYEQYF
TRBJ2-2 | TRBV19 | TRBD2 | few | TGTGCCAGTGGTAGGGGAGGGTCTAGAGGCCGATCGAACACCGGGGAGCTGTTTTTT | CASGRGGSRGRSNTGELFF
TRBJ1-4 | TRBV7-9 | . | . | TGTGCCAGCAGCTTAGGCCAGGGAGGCGCAACTAATGAAAAACTGTTTTTT | CASSLGQGGATNEKLFF
TRBJ1-1 | TRBV12-3/TRBV12-4 | . | few | TGTGCCGCTAGGTCAAGACCGAACACTGAAGCTTTCTTT | CAARSRPNTEAFF
TRBJ2-5 | TRBV6-1 | . | few | TGTGCCAGCAGTGATAGTAGCATTCGGGAGACCCAGTACTTC | CASSDSSIRETQYF
TRBJ2-7 | TRBV5-1 | TRBD2 | few | TGCGCCAGCAGCTTGGAGCCTAGCGGGAGGCTCGTGACCTACGAGCAGTACTTC | CASSLEPSGRLVTYEQYF
TRBJ2-4 | TRBV7-2 | TRBD2 | . | TGTGCCAGCAGCCCTCTAGCGGGTGGAAACATTCAGTACTTC | CASSPLAGGNIQYF
TRBJ2-5 | TRBV4-2 | . | . | TGTGCCAGCAGCCAAGGCCGGGACCCCCAAGAGACCCAGTACTTC | CASSQGRDPQETQYF
TRBJ1-1 | TRBV28 | TRBD1 | few | TGTGCCAGCAGTTTACTACAGGGGGCAAACACTGAAGCTTTCTTT | CASSLLQGANTEAFF
TRBJ1-6 | TRBV4-1 | TRBD1 | . | TGCGCCAGCAGCCAAGAAGCAGGGGGCAGGGGGTCACCCCTCCACTTT | CASSQEAGGRGSPLHF
TRBJ1-4 | TRBV10-3 | . | . | TGTGCCATCAGCGCAGAAGCGGGTGAAAAACTGTTTTTT | CAISAEAGEKLFF
TRBJ2-7 | TRBV28 | TRBD2 | few | TGTGCCAGCAGCTTGCCACTCGGGGGGGCAGAGCAGTACTTC | CASSLPLGGAEQYF
TRBJ2-1 | TRBV7-2 | . | few | TGTGCCAGCAGCTTAGCGGTGGTGTTCTTC | CASSLAVVFF
TRBJ2-5 | TRBV6-1 | TRBD1 | . | TGTGCCAGCAGTGAAGGACAGGGGAGGATGAAGACCCAGTACTTC | CASSEGQGRMKTQYF
TRBJ1-3 | TRBV4-1 | . | . | TGCGCCAGCAGTCCATACATCGACATGAACTCTGGAAACACCATATATTTT | CASSPYIDMNSGNTIYF
TRBJ2-6 | TRBV20-1 | . | few | TGCAGTGCTAGAAAACAGGCGACTGGTCAGCTCAACGTCCTGACTTTC | CSARKQATGQLNVLTF
TRBJ2-7 | TRBV20-1 | TRBD1 | . | TGCAGTGCCACCCAACCGACAGGGACGAACGAGCAGTACTTC | CSATQPTGTNEQYF
TRBJ1-4 | TRBV5-1 | . | few | TGCGCCAGCAGCGAGGGTCAACCGGGCGAAAAACTGTTTTTT | CASSEGQPGEKLFF
TRBJ2-2 | TRBV2 | . | . | TGTGCCAGCAGTGTGCAGGGTGTGCTGTTTTTT | CASSVQGVLFF
TRBJ2-7 | TRBV28 | . | . | TGTGCCAGCAGTCCGAATAGGGGGGGAGTCAACGAGCAGTACTTC | CASSPNRGGVNEQYF
TRBJ1-1 | TRBV5-5 | . | . | TGTGCCAGCAGGAGGCTGACAGGGAACACTGAAGCTTTCTTT | CASRRLTGNTEAFF
TRBJ1-1 | TRBV7-4 | . | . | TGTGCCAGCAGCTTAGTGCTCAGGGCGAACACTGAAGCTTTCTTT | CASSLVLRANTEAFF
TRBJ1-4 | TRBV19 | . | few | TGTGCCAGTAAGGCAGGATCAACTAATGAAAAACTGTTTTTT | CASKAGSTNEKLFF
TRBJ1-1 | TRBV20-1 | . | few | TGCAGTGCTAGAGATATTGGTGAAAGCGGGATGAACACTGAAGCTTTCTTT | CSARDIGESGMNTEAFF
TRBJ2-1 | TRBV29-1 | . | . | TGCAGCGTTGAAAGGCTGAACAATGAGCAGTTCTTC | CSVERLNNEQFF
TRBJ2-3 | TRBV12-3/TRBV12-4 | . | many | TGTGCCAGCATACCAATGGGGGCTAGCACAGATACGCAGTATTTT | CASIPMGASTDTQYF
TRBJ2-2 | TRBV24-1 | . | few | TGTGCCACCAGTGATTTGACGTCGGGGACACTGAACACCGGGGAGCTGTTTTTT | CATSDLTSGTLNTGELFF
TRBJ1-2 | TRBV27 | TRBD1 | many | TGTGCCAGCAGCCGGGACAGGGGATCGGATGGCTACACCTTC | CASSRDRGSDGYTF
TRBJ2-1 | TRBV19 | TRBD2 | . | TGTGCCAGTAGTATCCTAGCGGGAGATGTGGGTGAGCAGTTCTTC | CASSILAGDVGEQFF
TRBJ1-4 | TRBV7-9 | . | once | TGTGCCAGCAGCATGAGGGGGTCCAAGGAAAAACTGTTTTTT | CASSMRGSKEKLFF